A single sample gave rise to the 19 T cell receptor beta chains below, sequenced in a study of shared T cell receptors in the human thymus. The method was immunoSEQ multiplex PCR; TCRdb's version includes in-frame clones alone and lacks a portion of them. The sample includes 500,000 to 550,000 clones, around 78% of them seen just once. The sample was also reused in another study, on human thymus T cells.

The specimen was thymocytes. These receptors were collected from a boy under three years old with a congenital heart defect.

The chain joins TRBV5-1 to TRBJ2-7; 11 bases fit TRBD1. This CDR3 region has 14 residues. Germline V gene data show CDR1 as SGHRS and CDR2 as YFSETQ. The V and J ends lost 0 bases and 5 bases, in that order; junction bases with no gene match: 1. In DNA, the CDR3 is TGCGCCAGCAGCTTGGGGACAGGGGGCCACGAGCAGTACTTC. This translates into CASSLGTGGHEQYF.

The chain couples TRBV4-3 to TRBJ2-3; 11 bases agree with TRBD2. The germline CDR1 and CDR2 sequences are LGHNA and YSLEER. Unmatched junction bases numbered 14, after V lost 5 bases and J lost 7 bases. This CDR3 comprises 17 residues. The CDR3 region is CASSFRSGRERAYTQYF. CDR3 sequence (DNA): TGCGCCAGCAGCTTCCGTAGCGGGAGGGAGCGAGCATATACGCAGTATTTT.

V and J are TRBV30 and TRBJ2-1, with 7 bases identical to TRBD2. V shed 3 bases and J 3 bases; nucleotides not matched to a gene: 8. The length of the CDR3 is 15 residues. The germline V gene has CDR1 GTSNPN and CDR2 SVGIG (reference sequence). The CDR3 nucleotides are TGTGCCTGGAGGCGGCGGGAGAGGTACTACAATGAGCAGTTCTTC. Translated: CAWRRRERYYNEQFF.

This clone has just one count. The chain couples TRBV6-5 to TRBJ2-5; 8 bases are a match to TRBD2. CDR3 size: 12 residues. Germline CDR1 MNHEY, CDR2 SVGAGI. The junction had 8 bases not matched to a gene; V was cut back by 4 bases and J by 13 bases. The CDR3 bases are TGTGCCAGCAGTTCCGGACTAGCCCCCCTGTACTTC. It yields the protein CASSSGLAPLYF.

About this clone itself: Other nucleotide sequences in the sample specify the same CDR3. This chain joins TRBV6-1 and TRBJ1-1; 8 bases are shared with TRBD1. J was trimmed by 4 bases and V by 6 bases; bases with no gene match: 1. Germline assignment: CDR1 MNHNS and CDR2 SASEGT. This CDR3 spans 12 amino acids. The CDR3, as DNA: TGTGCCAGCAGCGACAGGGGCACTGAAGCTTTCTTT. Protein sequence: CASSDRGTEAFF.

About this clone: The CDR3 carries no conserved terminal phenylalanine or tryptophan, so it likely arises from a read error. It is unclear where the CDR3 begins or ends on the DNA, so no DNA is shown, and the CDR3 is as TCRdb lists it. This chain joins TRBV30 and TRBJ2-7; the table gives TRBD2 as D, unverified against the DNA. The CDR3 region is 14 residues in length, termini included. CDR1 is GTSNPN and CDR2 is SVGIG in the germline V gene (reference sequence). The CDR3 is CAWSDLGLGLLISY.

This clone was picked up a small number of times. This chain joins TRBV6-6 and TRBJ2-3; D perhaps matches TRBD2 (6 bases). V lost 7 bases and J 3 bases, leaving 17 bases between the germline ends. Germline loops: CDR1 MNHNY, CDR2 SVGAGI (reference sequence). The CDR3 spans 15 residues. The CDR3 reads CASILGGDMTDTQYF. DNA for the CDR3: TGTGCCAGCATATTGGGAGGAGATATGACAGATACGCAGTATTTT.

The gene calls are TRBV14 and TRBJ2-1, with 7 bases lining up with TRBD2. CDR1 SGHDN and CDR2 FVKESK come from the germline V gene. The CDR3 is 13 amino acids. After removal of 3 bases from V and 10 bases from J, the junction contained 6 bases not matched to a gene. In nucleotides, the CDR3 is TGTGCCAGCAGCCAGGAGCGGGGAGGGGAGCAGTTCTTC. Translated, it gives CASSQERGGEQFF.

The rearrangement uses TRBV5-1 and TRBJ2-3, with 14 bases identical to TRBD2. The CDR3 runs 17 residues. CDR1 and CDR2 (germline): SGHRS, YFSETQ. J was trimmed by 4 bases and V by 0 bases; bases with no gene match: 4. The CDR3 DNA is TGCGCCAGCAGCTTGGAACCGGGACTAGCGGGAGCAGATACGCAGTATTTT. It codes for CASSLEPGLAGADTQYF.

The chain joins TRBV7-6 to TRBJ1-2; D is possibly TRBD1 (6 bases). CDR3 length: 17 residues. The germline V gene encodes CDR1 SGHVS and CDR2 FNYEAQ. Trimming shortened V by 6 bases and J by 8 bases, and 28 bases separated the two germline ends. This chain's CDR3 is CASSQGCGAKAREGYTF. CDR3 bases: TGTGCCAGCAGTCAGGGGTGTGGGGCCAAGGCCAGAGAGGGCTACACCTTC.

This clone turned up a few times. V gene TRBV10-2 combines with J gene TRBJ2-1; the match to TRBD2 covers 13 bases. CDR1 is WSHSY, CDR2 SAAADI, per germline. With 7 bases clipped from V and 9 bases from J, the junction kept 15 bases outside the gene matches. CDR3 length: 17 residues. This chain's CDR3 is CASIQTSGRPLYSEQFF. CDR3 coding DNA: TGCGCCAGCATTCAGACTAGCGGGAGGCCCCTTTATAGTGAGCAGTTCTTC.

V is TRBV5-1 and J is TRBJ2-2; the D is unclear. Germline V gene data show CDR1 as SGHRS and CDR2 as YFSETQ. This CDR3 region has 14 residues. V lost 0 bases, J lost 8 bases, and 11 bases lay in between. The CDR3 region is CASSLGTLQGELFF. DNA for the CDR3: TGCGCCAGCAGCTTGGGAACGTTACAAGGGGAGCTGTTTTTT.

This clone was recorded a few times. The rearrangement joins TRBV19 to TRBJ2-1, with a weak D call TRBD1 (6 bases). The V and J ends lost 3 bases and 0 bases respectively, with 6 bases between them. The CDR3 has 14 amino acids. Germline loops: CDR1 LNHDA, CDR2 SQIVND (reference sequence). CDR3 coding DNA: TGTGCCAGTAGTATGGACAGCTCCTACAATGAGCAGTTCTTC. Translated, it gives CASSMDSSYNEQFF.

The CDR3 DNA is TGTGCTGTTTCAGGGGGGCGCTCCACTGAAGCTTTCTTT. It encodes CAVSGGRSTEAFF. V and J are TRBV19 and TRBJ1-1, with TRBD1 identical over 7 bases. The V gene's germline CDR1 is LNHDA and CDR2 SQIVND (reference sequence). The CDR3 runs 13 residues.

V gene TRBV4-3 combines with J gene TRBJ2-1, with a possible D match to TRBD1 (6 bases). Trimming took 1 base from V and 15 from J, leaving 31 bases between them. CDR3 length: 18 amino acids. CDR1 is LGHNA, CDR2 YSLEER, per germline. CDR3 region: CASSQVRSRVNSEGVRFF. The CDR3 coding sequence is TGCGCCAGCAGCCAAGTCAGGAGCCGGGTTAACTCCGAGGGGGTAAGGTTCTTC.

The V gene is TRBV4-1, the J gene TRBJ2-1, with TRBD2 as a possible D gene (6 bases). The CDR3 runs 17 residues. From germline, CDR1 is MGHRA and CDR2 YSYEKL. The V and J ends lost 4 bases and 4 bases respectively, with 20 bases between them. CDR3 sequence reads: CASSRSGPRRSYNEQFF. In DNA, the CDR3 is TGCGCCAGCAGCCGAAGCGGGCCTAGGAGGTCTTACAATGAGCAGTTCTTC.

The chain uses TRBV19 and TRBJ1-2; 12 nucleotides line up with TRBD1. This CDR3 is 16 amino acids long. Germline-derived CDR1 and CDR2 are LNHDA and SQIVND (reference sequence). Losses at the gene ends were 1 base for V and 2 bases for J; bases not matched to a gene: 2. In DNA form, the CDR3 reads TGTGCCAGTAGTATAGCCGGGACAGGGGGCAACTATGGCTACACCTTC. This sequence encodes CASSIAGTGGNYGYTF.

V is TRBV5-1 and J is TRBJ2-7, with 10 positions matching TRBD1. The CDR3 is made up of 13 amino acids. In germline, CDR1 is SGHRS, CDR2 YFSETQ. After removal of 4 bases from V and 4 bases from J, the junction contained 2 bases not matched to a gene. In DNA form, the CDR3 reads TGCGCCAGCAGCCGGGGACAGGGGTACGAGCAGTACTTC. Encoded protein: CASSRGQGYEQYF. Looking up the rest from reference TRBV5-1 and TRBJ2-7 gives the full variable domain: KAGVTQTPRYLIKTRGQQVTLSCSPISGHRSVSWYQQTPGQGLQFLFEYFSETQRNKGNFPGRFSGRQFSNSRSEMNVSTLELGDSALYLCASSRGQGYEQYFGPGTRLTVT.

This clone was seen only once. The CDR3: CASSLSVAPRYF. The CDR3 DNA reads TGTGCCAGCAGCTTATCAGTAGCGCCGCGGTATTTT. V usage is TRBV11-2 and J usage is TRBJ2-3; weak D call: TRBD2 (5 bases). The CDR3 sequence is 12 residues long. V was trimmed by 2 bases and J by 14 bases, leaving 14 bases between them. Germline values: CDR1 SGHAT, CDR2 FQNNGV.